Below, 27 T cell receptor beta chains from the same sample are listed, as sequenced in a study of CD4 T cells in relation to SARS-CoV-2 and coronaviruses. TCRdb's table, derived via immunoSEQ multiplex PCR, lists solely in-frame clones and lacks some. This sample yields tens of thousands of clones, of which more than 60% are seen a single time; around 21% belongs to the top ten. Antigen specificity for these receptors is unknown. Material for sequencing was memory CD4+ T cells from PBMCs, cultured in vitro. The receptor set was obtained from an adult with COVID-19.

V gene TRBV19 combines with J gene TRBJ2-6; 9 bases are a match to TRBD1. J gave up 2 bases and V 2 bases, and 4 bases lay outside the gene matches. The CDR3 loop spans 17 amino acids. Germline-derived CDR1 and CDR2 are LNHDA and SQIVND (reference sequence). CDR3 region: CASSIRGQGTGANVLTF. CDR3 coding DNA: TGTGCCAGTAGTATAAGAGGACAGGGGACTGGGGCCAACGTCCTGACTTTC.

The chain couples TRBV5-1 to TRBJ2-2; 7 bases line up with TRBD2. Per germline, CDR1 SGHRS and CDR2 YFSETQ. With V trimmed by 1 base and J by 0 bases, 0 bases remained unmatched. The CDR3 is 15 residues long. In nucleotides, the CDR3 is TGCGCCAGCAGCTTGACTAGCGCGAACACCGGGGAGCTGTTTTTT. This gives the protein CASSLTSANTGELFF.

The CDR3 sequence: CASSPRQGAGEQYF. The DNA for the CDR3 is TGTGCCAGCAGCCCAAGACAGGGGGCCGGGGAGCAGTACTTC. The chain is built from TRBV5-4 and TRBJ2-7, with 10 bases aligning to TRBD1. The CDR3 is made up of 14 amino acids. Germline V lookup: CDR1 SGHNT, CDR2 YYREEE (reference sequence). The V gene end was trimmed by 4 bases and the J gene end by 7 bases; junction bases not matched to a gene: 8.

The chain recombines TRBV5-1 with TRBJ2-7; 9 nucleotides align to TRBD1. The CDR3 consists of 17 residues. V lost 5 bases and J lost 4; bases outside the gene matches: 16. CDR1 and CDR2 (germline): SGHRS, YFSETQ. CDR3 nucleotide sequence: TGCGCCAGCAGACCGGAAAATTACCGGGACAGGGCGTACGAGCAGTACTTC. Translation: CASRPENYRDRAYEQYF.

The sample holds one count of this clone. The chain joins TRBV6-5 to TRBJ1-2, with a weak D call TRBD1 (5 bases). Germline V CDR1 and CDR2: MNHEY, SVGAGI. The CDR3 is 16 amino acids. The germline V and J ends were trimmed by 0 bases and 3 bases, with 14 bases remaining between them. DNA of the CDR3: TGTGCCAGCAGTTACTCACGCCTGGGACCCTACTATGGCTACACCTTC. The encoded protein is CASSYSRLGPYYGYTF.

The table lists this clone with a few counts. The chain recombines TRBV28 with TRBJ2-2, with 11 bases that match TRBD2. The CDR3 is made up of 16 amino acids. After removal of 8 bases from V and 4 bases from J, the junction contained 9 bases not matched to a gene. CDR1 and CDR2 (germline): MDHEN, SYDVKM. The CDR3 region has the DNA TGTGCCAGCCGGTTAGCGGGAGGGCGTCGCACCGGGGAGCTGTTTTTT. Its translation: CASRLAGGRRTGELFF.

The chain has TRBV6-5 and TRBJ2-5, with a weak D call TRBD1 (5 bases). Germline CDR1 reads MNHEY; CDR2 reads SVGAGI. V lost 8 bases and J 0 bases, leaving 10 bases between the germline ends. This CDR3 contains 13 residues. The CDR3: CASESRDQETQYF. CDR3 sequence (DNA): TGTGCCAGCGAGAGCAGGGACCAAGAGACCCAGTACTTC.

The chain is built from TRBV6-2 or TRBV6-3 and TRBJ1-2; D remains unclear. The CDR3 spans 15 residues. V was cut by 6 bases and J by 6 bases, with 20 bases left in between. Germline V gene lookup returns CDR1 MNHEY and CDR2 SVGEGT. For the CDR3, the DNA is TGTGCCAGCAGCACCATCCGGGATCCAGCCAATGGCTACACCTTC. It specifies CASSTIRDPANGYTF.

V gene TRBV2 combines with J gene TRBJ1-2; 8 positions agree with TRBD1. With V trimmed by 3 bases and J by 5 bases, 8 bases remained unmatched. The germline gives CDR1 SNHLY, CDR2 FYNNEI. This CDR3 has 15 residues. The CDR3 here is CASSDLAGGRYGYTF. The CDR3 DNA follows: TGTGCCAGCAGTGATCTGGCAGGGGGCCGATATGGCTACACCTTC.

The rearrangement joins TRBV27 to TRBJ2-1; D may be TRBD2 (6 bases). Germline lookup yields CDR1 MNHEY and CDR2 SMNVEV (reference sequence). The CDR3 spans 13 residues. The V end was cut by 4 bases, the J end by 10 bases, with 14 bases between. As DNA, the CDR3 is TGTGCCAGCAGTTCATTACTAGCATGGGAGCAGTTCTTC. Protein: CASSSLLAWEQFF.

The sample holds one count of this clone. CDR3 amino acids: CASSSTSSYTEAFF. The CDR3, as DNA: TGTGCCAGCTCATCCACTTCCTCGTACACTGAAGCTTTCTTT. This chain connects TRBV18 to TRBJ1-1; D gene unclear. Per the germline V gene, CDR1 is KGHSH and CDR2 is LQKENI. V was pared by 5 bases and J by 3 bases, with 13 bases between. CDR3 size: 14 residues. Together with reference TRBV18 and TRBJ1-1, the CDR3 gives the full variable domain: NAGVMQNPRHLVRRRGQEARLRCSPMKGHSHVYWYRQLPEEGLKFMVYLQKENIIDESGMPKERFSAEFPKEGPSILRIQQVVRGDSAAYFCASSSTSSYTEAFFGQGTRLTVV.

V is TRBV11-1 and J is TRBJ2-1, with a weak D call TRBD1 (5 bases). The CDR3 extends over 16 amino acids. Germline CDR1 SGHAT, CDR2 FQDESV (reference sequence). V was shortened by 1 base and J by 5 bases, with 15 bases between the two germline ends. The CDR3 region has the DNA TGTGCCAGCAGCTTAGTTCAAGGGGCGGATAACAATGAGCAGTTCTTC. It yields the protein CASSLVQGADNNEQFF.

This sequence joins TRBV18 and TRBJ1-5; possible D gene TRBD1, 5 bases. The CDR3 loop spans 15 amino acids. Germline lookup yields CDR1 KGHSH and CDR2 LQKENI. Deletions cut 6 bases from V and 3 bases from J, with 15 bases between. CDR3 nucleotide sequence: TGTGCCAGCTCCTTCCAGGGTTTTGACAATCAGCCCCAGCATTTT. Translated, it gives CASSFQGFDNQPQHF.

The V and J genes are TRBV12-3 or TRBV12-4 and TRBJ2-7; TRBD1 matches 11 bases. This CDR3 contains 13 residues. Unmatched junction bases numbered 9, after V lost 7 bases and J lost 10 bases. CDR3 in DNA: TGTGCCAGCAATCCGGGACAGGGGGTGGCACAGTACTTC. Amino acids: CASNPGQGVAQYF.

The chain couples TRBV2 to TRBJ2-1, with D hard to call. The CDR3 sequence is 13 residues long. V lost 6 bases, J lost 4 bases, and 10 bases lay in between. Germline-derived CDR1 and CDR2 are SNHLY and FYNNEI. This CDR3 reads CASRNGEYNEQFF. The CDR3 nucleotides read TGTGCCAGCAGGAACGGAGAATACAATGAGCAGTTCTTC. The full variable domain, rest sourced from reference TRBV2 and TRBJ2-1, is EPEVTQTPSHQVTQMGQEVILRCVPISNHLYFYWYRQILGQKVEFLVSFYNNEISEKSEIFDDQFSVERPDGSNFTLKIRSTKLEDSAMYFCASRNGEYNEQFFGPGTRLTVL.

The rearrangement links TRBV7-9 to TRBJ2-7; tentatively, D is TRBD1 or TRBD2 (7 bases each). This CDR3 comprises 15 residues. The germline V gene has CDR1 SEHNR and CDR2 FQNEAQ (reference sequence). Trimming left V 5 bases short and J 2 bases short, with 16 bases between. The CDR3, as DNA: TGTGCCAGCAGCCCCCTGCAGGGGGGGACCTACGAGCAGTACTTC. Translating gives CASSPLQGGTYEQYF.

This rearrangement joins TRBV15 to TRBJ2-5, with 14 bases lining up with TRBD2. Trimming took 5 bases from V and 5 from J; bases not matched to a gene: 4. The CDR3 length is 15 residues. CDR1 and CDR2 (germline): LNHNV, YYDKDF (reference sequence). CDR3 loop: CATSGGLAGGETQYF. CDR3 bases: TGTGCCACCAGCGGTGGACTAGCGGGAGGTGAGACCCAGTACTTC.

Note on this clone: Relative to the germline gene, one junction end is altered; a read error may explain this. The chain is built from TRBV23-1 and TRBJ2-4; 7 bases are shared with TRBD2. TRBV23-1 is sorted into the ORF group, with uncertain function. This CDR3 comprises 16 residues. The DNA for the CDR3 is TGCGCCAGCAGTCGACGGGGGGAATTGGGCAAACACATTCAGTACTTC. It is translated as CASSRRGELGKHIQYF.

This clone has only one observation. The CDR3, as DNA: TGTGCCAGCAGCTTGGTTAGTGTATTCGGTGTCGAGACCCAGTACTTC. Protein product: CASSLVSVFGVETQYF. This sequence joins TRBV5-6 and TRBJ2-5; D ambiguous. Per germline, CDR1 SGHDT and CDR2 YYEEEE. Trimming took 0 bases from V and 5 from J, leaving 17 bases between them. The CDR3 loop spans 16 amino acids.

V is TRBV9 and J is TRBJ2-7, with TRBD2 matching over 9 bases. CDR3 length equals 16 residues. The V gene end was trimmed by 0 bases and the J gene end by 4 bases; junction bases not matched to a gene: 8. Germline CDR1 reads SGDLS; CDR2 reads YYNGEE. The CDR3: CASSVGDSGSWYEQYF. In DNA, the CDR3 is TGTGCCAGCAGCGTAGGTGATAGCGGGAGCTGGTACGAGCAGTACTTC.

CDR3 nucleotide sequence: TGTGCCAGCAGTTACAAGGGAGGCGGCTACACCTTC. Its translation: CASSYKGGGYTF. J is TRBJ1-2 and V is TRBV6-5, with D hard to call. The CDR3 extends over 12 amino acids. Germline V gene data show CDR1 as MNHEY and CDR2 as SVGAGI. V was clipped by 2 bases and J by 8 bases, with 9 bases between them.

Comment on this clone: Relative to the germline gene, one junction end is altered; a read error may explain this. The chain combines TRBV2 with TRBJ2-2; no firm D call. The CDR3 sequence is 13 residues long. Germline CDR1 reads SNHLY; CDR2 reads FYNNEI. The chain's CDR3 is CASREGYTGELFF. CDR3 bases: TGTGCCAGCAGAGAAGGCTACACCGGGGAGCTGTTTTTT.

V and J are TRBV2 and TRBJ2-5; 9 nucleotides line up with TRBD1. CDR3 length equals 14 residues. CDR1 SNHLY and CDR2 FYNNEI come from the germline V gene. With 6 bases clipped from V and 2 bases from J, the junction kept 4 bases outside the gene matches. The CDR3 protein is CASSHGQGQETQYF. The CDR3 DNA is TGTGCCAGCAGCCACGGACAGGGGCAAGAGACCCAGTACTTC.

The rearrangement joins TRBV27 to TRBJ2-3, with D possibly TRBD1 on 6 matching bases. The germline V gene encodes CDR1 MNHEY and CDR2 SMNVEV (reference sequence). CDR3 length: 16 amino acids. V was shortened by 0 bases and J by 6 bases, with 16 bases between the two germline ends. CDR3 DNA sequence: TGTGCCAGCAGTTTATCCCTGGGGGCGCTAGGGGATACGCAGTATTTT. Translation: CASSLSLGALGDTQYF.

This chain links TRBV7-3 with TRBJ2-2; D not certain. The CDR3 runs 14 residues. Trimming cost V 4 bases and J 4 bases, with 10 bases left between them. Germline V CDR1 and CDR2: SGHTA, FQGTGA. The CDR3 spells CASSSYHSTGELFF. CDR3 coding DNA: TGTGCCAGCAGCTCCTACCATTCCACCGGGGAGCTGTTTTTT.

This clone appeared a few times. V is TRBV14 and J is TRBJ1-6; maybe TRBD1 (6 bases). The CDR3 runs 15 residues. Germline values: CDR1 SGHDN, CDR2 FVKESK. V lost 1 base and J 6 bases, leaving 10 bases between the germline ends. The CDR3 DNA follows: TGTGCCAGCAGCCAAGCTAGACAGGCTAATTCACCCCTCCACTTT. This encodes CASSQARQANSPLHF.

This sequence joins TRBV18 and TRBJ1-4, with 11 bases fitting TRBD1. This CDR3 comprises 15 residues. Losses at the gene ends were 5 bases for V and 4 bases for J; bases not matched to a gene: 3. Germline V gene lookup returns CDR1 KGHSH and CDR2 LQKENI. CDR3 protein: CASSRTGGDNEKLFF. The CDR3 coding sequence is TGTGCCAGCTCAAGGACAGGGGGCGATAATGAAAAACTGTTTTTT. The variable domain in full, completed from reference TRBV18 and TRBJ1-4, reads NAGVMQNPRHLVRRRGQEARLRCSPMKGHSHVYWYRQLPEEGLKFMVYLQKENIIDESGMPKERFSAEFPKEGPSILRIQQVVRGDSAAYFCASSRTGGDNEKLFFGSGTQLSVL.